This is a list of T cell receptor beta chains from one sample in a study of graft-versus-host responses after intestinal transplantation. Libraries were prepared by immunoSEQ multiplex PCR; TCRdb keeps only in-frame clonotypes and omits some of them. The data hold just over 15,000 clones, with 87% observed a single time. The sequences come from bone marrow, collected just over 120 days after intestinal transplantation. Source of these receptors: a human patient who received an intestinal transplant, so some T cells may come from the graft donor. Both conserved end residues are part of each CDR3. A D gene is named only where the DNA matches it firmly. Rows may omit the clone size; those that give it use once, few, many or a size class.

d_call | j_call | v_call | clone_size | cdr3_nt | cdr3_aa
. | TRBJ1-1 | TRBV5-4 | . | TGTGCCAGCAGCTTGGAGGGTAACACTGAAGCTTTCTTT | CASSLEGNTEAFF
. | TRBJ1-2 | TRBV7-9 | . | TGTGCCAGCAGCCCGCCCGGGACATACTATGGCTACACCTTC | CASSPPGTYYGYTF
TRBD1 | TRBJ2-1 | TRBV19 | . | TGTGCCAGTAGCCCCTCGACAGGGGGCCCCTACAATGAGCAGTTCTTC | CASSPSTGGPYNEQFF
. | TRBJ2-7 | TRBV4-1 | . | TGCGCCAGCAGCCAAGCTACCCAGGGAGAAAACTACGAGCAGTACTTC | CASSQATQGENYEQYF
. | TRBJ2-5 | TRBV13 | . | TGTGCCAGCAGTACAAGGTTAGGTCAAGAGACCCAGTACTTC | CASSTRLGQETQYF
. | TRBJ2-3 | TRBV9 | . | TGTGCCAGCAGTTCCACAGATACGCAGTATTTT | CASSSTDTQYF
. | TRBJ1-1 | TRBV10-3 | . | TGTGCCATCAGCCCTGGGGCGATGAACACTGAAGCTTTCTTT | CAISPGAMNTEAFF
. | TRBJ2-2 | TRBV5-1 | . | TGCGCCAGCAGCTTGGCGGGCGAAGGGGGCACCGGGGAGCTGTTTTTT | CASSLAGEGGTGELFF
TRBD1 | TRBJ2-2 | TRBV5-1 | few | TGCGCCAGCAGCTTGGCCAGGGGGACCGGGGAGCTGTTTTTT | CASSLARGTGELFF
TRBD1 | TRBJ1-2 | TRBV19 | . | TGTGCCAGTAGTAGGATTGGGGACAGCTATGGCTACACCTTC | CASSRIGDSYGYTF
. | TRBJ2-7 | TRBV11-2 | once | TGTGCCAGCAGCTTAGTTGCAGGGATGAGCGGGCGACGCCACTACGAGCAGTACTTC | CASSLVAGMSGRRHYEQYF
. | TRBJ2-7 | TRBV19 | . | TGTGCCAGTAGTATCGGGACCTCTTCCTACGAGCAGTACTTC | CASSIGTSSYEQYF
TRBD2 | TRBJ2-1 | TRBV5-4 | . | TGTGCCAGCAGCTTGGGACTAGCGGGGTGGTCCTACAATGAGCAGTTCTTC | CASSLGLAGWSYNEQFF
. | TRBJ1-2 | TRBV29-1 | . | TGCAGCGTTGAGCAGCAACCCTATGGCTACACCTTC | CSVEQQPYGYTF
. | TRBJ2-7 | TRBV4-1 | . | TGCGCCAGCAGCCAAGTAGACCCCGGAGGATACTACGAGCAGTACTTC | CASSQVDPGGYYEQYF
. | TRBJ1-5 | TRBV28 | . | TGTGCCAGCAGTTGGGGTGCGATGAGCAATCAGCCCCAGCATTTT | CASSWGAMSNQPQHF
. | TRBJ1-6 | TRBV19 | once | TGTGCCAGTAGTATGACAGCTTCCGATAATTCACCCCTCCACTTT | CASSMTASDNSPLHF
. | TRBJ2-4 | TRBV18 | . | TGTGCCAGCTCACCTAGACAGGCCCTAGCCAAAAACATTCAGTACTTC | CASSPRQALAKNIQYF
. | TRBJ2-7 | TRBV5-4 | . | TGTGCCAGCAGCTCCGGTAATGGGCAGTCCTACGAGCAGTACTTC | CASSSGNGQSYEQYF
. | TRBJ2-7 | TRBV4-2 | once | . | CASSQVGEGTRIF
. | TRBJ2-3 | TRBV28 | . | TGTGCCAGCAGTTTGGACCAGAACACAGATACGCAGTATTTT | CASSLDQNTDTQYF
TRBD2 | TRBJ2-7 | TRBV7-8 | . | TGTGCCAGCAGCTCGGGACTAGCGGTCGCCTACGAGCAGTACTTC | CASSSGLAVAYEQYF
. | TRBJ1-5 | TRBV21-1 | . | TGTGCCAGCAGCAAGTCTAGAATTCCGACAGGGGTGGATCAGCCCCAGCATTTT | CASSKSRIPTGVDQPQHF
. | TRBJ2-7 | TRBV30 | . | TGTGCCTGGGGTTCCTACGAGCAGTACTTC | CAWGSYEQYF
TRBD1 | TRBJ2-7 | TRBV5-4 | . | TGTGCCAGCAGTACCAGAACAGGGGGCGACACCTACGAGCAGTACTTC | CASSTRTGGDTYEQYF
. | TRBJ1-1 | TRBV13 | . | TGTGCCAGCAACACCGACGGGGGGACTGAAGCTTTCTTT | CASNTDGGTEAFF
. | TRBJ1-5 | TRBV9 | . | TGTGCCAGCAGCGTAGGTGCCTTTAATCAGCCCCAGCATTTT | CASSVGAFNQPQHF
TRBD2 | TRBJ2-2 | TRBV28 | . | TGTGCCAGCAGTTTATTAACACGGGACTACCGCGCCGACACCGGGGAGCTGTTTTTT | CASSLLTRDYRADTGELFF
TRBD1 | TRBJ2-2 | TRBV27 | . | TGTGCCAGCAGTTTACCGGACAGGGAAGGGGACACCGGGGAGCTGTTTTTT | CASSLPDREGDTGELFF
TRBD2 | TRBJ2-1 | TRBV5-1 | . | TGCGCCAGCAAGCCTGGATCGCGGGAGACATATGAGCAGTTCTTC | CASKPGSRETYEQFF
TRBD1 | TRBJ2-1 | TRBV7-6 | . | TGTGCCAGCAGCCCCAGGGTCGGACAGGGGACCGATGAGCAGTTCTTC | CASSPRVGQGTDEQFF
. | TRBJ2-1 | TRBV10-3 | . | TGTGCCATCAAAACGAATAGATCTGGTTACAATGAGCAGTTCTTC | CAIKTNRSGYNEQFF
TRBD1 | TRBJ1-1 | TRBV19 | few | TGTGCCAGTAGTATCAGAGGGGGCCTTGAGGCTTTCTTT | CASSIRGGLEAFF
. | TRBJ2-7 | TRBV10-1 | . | TGCGCCAGCAGTGAGTCTACTCCGGGTGAAGAGCAGTACTTC | CASSESTPGEEQYF
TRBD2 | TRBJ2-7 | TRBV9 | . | TGTGCCAGCAGCCCGAAGGGACTAGCGGGAGGCATAGGGCTCTACGAGCAGTACTTC | CASSPKGLAGGIGLYEQYF
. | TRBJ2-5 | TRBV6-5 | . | TGTGCCAGCAGTTACACGGGGGCAAGACAAGAGACCCAGTACTTC | CASSYTGARQETQYF
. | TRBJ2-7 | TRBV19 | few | TGTGCCAGTAGTATTTCCCAGTCCCCCACGAAGAACTACGAGCAGTACTTC | CASSISQSPTKNYEQYF
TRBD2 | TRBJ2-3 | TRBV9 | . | TGTGCCAGCAGCGTAGCAGGGCGGGAGCGGGCCGATACGCAGTATTTT | CASSVAGRERADTQYF
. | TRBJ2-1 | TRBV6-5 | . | TGTGTAACCCAGCCTTTCTCCTACAATGAGCAGTTCTTC | CVTQPFSYNEQFF
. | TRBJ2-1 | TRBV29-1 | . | TGCAGCGTTTTCGATCTGGCCTACAATGAGCAGTTCTTC | CSVFDLAYNEQFF
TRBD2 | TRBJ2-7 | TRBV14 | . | TGTGCCAGCAGACAGACTAGCGGAGGGGTCTACGAGCAGTACTTC | CASRQTSGGVYEQYF
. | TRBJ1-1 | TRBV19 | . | TGTGCCAGTAGTATAGATCGGGCATCCCGAAACACTGAAGCTTTCTTT | CASSIDRASRNTEAFF
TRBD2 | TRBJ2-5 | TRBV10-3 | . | TGTGCCATCAGTGAGTCGGGGGGGGAGACCCAGTACTTC | CAISESGGETQYF
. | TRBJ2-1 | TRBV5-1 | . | TGCGCCAGTAGCCCGGACCCGGGGACCAACAATGAGCAGTTCTTC | CASSPDPGTNNEQFF
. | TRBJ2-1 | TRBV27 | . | TGTGCCAGCAGTTCCAGCGAGACAGCCTACAATGAGCAGTTCTTC | CASSSSETAYNEQFF